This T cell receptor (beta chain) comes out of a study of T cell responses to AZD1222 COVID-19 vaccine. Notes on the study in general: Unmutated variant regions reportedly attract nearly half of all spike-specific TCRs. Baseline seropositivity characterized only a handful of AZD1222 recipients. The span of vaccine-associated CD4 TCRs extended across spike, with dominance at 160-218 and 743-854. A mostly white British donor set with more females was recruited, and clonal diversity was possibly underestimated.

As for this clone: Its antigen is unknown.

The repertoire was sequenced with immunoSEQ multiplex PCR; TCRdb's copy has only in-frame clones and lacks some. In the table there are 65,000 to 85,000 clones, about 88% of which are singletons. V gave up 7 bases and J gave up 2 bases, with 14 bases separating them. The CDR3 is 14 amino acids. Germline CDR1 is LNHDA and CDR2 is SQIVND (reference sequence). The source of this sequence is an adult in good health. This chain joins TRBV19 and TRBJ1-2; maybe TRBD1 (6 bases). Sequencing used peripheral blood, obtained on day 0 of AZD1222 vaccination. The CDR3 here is CASTRQDKNYGYTF. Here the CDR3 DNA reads TGTGCCAGTACGCGACAGGATAAGAACTATGGCTACACCTTC. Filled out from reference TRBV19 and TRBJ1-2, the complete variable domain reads DGGITQSPKYLFRKEGQNVTLSCEQNLNHDAMYWYRQDPGQGLRLIYYSQIVNDFQKGDIAEGYSVSREKKESFPLTVTSAQKNPTAFYLCASTRQDKNYGYTFGSGTRLTVV.